These T cell receptor beta chains were read from a single sample in a study of spatial heterogeneity in lung cancer. MiXCR, run by TCRdb on the 5' RACE reads, gives a single entry per CDR3 protein. The profile shows around 47,000 distinct CDR3 sequences, roughly 7.4% of them singletons. Sequencing used PBMCs, obtained at follow-up. These receptors came from a female donor with early-stage non-small cell lung cancer. Each CDR3 is given with its conserved first and last residue. A D gene is named only where the DNA matches it firmly. Only part of the rows carry a size: once, few, many, or a class if the clone is expanded.

>TRBJ2-6|many|TRBV29-1|NA
TGCAGCGTTGAAGAGGATCCCCTCTGGTCTGGGGCCAACGTCCTGACTTTC
CSVEEDPLWSGANVLTF
>TRBJ2-7|many|TRBV11-2|TRBD1
TGTGCCAGCAGCTCGGACAGGGCTATCTACGAGCAGTACTTC
CASSSDRAIYEQYF
>TRBJ2-1|many|TRBV28|TRBD2
TGTGCCAGCAGTTCGATGACTAGCGGGGGGCCCTATGAGCAGTTCTTC
CASSSMTSGGPYEQFF
>TRBJ1-5|many|TRBV5-5|TRBD1
TGTGCCAGCAGCCGGGGACAGATTAATCAGCCCCAGCATTTT
CASSRGQINQPQHF
>TRBJ2-4|many|TRBV19|TRBD2
TGTGCCAGTAGTATATACAGACTAGCGGGGGAGAGTTCCATTCAGTACTTC
CASSIYRLAGESSIQYF
>TRBJ1-1|few|TRBV28|TRBD1
TGTGCCACCGCGGGACAGACTGAAGCTTTCTTT
CATAGQTEAFF
>TRBJ1-2|many|TRBV29-1|NA
TGCAGCGCCGGGGGTCGCCCCACGGATGGCTACACCTTC
CSAGGRPTDGYTF
>TRBJ2-5|many|TRBV9|TRBD2
TGTGCCAGCAGCGGACCGGGACTAGCGCCTGGCTACGAAGAGACCCAGTACTTC
CASSGPGLAPGYEETQYF
>TRBJ1-4|many|TRBV11-2|TRBD1
TGTGCCAGCAGCTTTTGGGGGACAGTTCCGACGGAAAAACTGTTTTTT
CASSFWGTVPTEKLFF
>TRBJ1-2|few|TRBV20-1|NA
TGCAGTGCACATGGGGGGCTCTATGGCTACACCTTC
CSAHGGLYGYTF
>TRBJ1-5|many|TRBV27|NA
TGTGCCAGCGGGCAGATGTGGGACCAGCCCCAGCATTTT
CASGQMWDQPQHF
>TRBJ2-5|many|TRBV3-1|NA
TGTGCCAGCAGCCAAGATGGAGGGGAAGAGACCCAGTACTTC
CASSQDGGEETQYF
>TRBJ2-1|many|TRBV14|NA
TGTGCCAGCAGCCAAGGACAGTCCGCCTACAATGAGCAGTTCTTC
CASSQGQSAYNEQFF
>TRBJ1-4|few|TRBV7-6|TRBD1
TGTGCCAGCAGGCCAAAGGGGACAGATAATGAAAAACTGTTTTTT
CASRPKGTDNEKLFF
>TRBJ2-3|many|TRBV7-2|NA
TGTGCCAGCAGCTTAGGTTTCACAGATACGCAGTATTTT
CASSLGFTDTQYF
>TRBJ1-4|many|TRBV11-2|NA
TGTGCCAGCAGCCCAGCAGGCCCCCTAGGTGAAAAACTGTTTTTT
CASSPAGPLGEKLFF
>TRBJ1-5|many|TRBV3-1|NA
TGTGCCAGCAGCCCCTACAGTAGCAATCAGCCCCAGCATTTT
CASSPYSSNQPQHF
>TRBJ2-1|many|TRBV10-3|NA
TGTGCCATCAGATGGGGCTCCTACAATGAGCAGTTCTTC
CAIRWGSYNEQFF
>TRBJ2-1|many|TRBV7-2|NA
TGTGCCAGCAGCTTAAGTCGGGTTTCGCAGTTCTTC
CASSLSRVSQFF
>TRBJ2-5|many|TRBV2|NA
TGTGCCAGCAACGAAGGCCGATTGATGGAGACCCAGTACTTC
CASNEGRLMETQYF
>TRBJ2-5|NA|TRBV2|NA
TGTGCCGCATGGGGGGAACTAGAGACCCAGTACTTC
CAAWGELETQYF
>TRBJ2-1|many|TRBV7-2|TRBD1
TGTGCCAGCAGCTCTAAGACAGGGTTGTCCTACAATGAGCAGTTCTTC
CASSSKTGLSYNEQFF
>TRBJ2-3|medium-sized|TRBV9|TRBD2
TGTGCCAGCAGCGCCTTCTCTCGGACTAGCGGGACCACAGATACGCAGTATTTT
CASSAFSRTSGTTDTQYF
>TRBJ2-5|few|TRBV2|NA
TGTGCCAGCAGTCCCGCCACTAAGACCCAGTACTTC
CASSPATKTQYF
>TRBJ2-3|NA|TRBV6-5|TRBD1
TGTGCCAGCAGTTACTCGCGACAGGGCCACACAGATACGCAGTATTTT
CASSYSRQGHTDTQYF
>TRBJ2-7|many|TRBV3-1|NA
TGTGCCAGCAGCGGTGGGGGGCACTTCTCCTACGAGCAGTACTTC
CASSGGGHFSYEQYF
>TRBJ2-7|NA|TRBV6-6|NA
TGTGCCAGCAGTTACTCAGGGGTTACGTACGAGCAGTACTTC
CASSYSGVTYEQYF
>TRBJ1-5|NA|TRBV6-1|NA
TGTGCCAGCAGTGAAGCGCGGGGGAACCGTCAGCCCCAGCATTTT
CASSEARGNRQPQHF
>TRBJ1-4|NA|TRBV20-1|NA
TGCAGTGCTAGAGAACGTATCGGTGCAACTAATGAAAAACTGTTTTTT
CSARERIGATNEKLFF
>TRBJ1-5|many|TRBV20-1|NA
TGCAGTGCTAGAGATTGGTCAGGAGACGGGAGCAATCAGCCCCAGCATTTT
CSARDWSGDGSNQPQHF
>TRBJ1-6|NA|TRBV18|NA
TGTGCCAGCTCACCTGCGGACTCCCATGGGTCACCCCTCCACTTT
CASSPADSHGSPLHF
>TRBJ2-5|many|TRBV11-2|NA
TGTGCCAGCAGCTTCTCACATCAAGAGACCCAGTACTTC
CASSFSHQETQYF
>TRBJ2-7|NA|TRBV7-6|TRBD2
TGTGCCAGCAGCTTTAGCGGGGGGGCGCTTGAAGAGCAGTACTTC
CASSFSGGALEEQYF
>TRBJ2-1|many|TRBV10-3|NA
TGTGCCATCATGGACGAGCCAGGGAAAAGGTACAATGAGCAGTTCTTC
CAIMDEPGKRYNEQFF
>TRBJ2-3|many|TRBV7-8|TRBD2
TGTGCCAGCAGCTTAGACAGGACTAGCGGGGGAAAGGGGTATTTT
CASSLDRTSGGKGYF
>TRBJ2-1|many|TRBV4-3|NA
TGCGCCAGCAGCCAAGAAGAGGGGGGGTACAATGAGCAGTTCTTC
CASSQEEGGYNEQFF
>TRBJ2-4|many|TRBV3-1|TRBD2
TGTGCCAGCAGCCAAGATCTGGGGAGGGTTGGCGGTGTAGCCAAAAACATTCAGTACTTC
CASSQDLGRVGGVAKNIQYF
>TRBJ1-1|NA|TRBV6-6|NA
TGTGCCAGCAGACAGGGAGTCCCTGAAGCTTTCTTT
CASRQGVPEAFF
>TRBJ1-1|many|TRBV3-1|NA
TGTGCCAGCAGCCAAGATAGAGGGAGGGTAGCTTTCTTT
CASSQDRGRVAFF
>TRBJ1-2|many|TRBV24-1|TRBD1
TGTGCCACCAGTGATTGGGACAGAAATTATGGCTACACCTTC
CATSDWDRNYGYTF
>TRBJ1-5|NA|TRBV12-3/TRBV12-4|NA
TGTGCCAGCAGGCAGAGTAGCAATCAGCCCCAGCATTTT
CASRQSSNQPQHF
>TRBJ2-3|NA|TRBV7-2|NA
TGTGCCAGCAGTCGAAATCCCAGGGGCTTCACAGATACGCAGTATTTT
CASSRNPRGFTDTQYF
>TRBJ2-5|NA|TRBV19|NA
TGTGCCACCACGGCTACAGCGCTGAGACACCAAGAGACCCAGTACTTC
CATTATALRHQETQYF
>TRBJ2-7|NA|TRBV28|NA
TGTGCCAGCAGTTTTTTATTCGAGGGCAGTAGCGAGCAGTACTTC
CASSFLFEGSSEQYF
>TRBJ2-1|many|TRBV5-1|NA
TGCGCCAGCAGCTTGCCATCGGATGAGCAGTTCTTC
CASSLPSDEQFF
>TRBJ2-1|few|TRBV10-3|TRBD1
TGTGCCATCAGAGAGGACAGGGAGCTTTTCAATGAGCAGTTCTTC
CAIREDRELFNEQFF